This TCR beta chain was sequenced during a study of T-cell reconstitution after alpha-beta-depleted transplantation in children. The study's findings and limits: Several patients had high TCRbeta diversity at day 60; it came from surviving recipient T cells and thymic progenitors. Reportedly, only several hundred clones from non-depleted graft cells drove alpha-beta T-cell counts at about two months.

This clonotype was counted ten times or more. Its antigen is not identified. V shed 4 bases and J shed 4 bases, with 4 bases lying between them. The CDR3 length is 11 residues. During its preparation, the TCRbeta library received unique molecular identifiers. Each CDR3 protein is one row after TCRdb ran MiXCR on the PCR reads. Of approximately 70,000 distinct CDR3 sequences listed, roughly 5% are singletons. The clonotype comes from a boy under three years old who had a stem cell transplant for acute myeloid leukemia, so the T cells may come from the graft donor. Sequencing was performed on PBMCs, mostly from graft donor cells, taken 180 days after TCRalphabeta/CD19-depleted stem cell transplant. V usage is TRBV12-3 or TRBV12-4 and J usage is TRBJ1-1; no reliable D call. CDR3 residues: CASSSFTEAFF. The DNA of the CDR3 is TGTGCCAGCAGTTCCTTCACTGAAGCTTTCTTT.